This TCR beta chain was identified in a study of T cell responses to AZD1222 COVID-19 vaccine. Concerning this clone: Antigen specificity is unknown.

Assay used: immunoSEQ multiplex PCR; TCRdb lists only in-frame clones, some missing. The sample has 200,000 to 250,000 clones; just over 90% are singletons. Trimming removed 2 bases at V and 1 base at J, with 9 bases between. The length of the CDR3 is 14 residues. Per the germline V gene, CDR1 is MNHEY and CDR2 is SVGAGI. Study-wide findings and caveats: Breadth and depth of Spike-specific TCRs rose after two AZD1222 doses. There were vaccine-associated CD4 TCRs across spike, dominant at 160-218 and 743-854. Baseline seropositivity characterized only 5 or 6 AZD1222 recipients.

V and J are TRBV6-5 and TRBJ2-7; a weak D match, TRBD2 (6 bases). The receptor was derived from an adult in good health. Sequencing used peripheral blood, obtained on day 0 of MenACWY control vaccination. The CDR3 sequence is CASSYTGESYEQYF. DNA for the CDR3: TGTGCCAGCAGTTACACGGGGGAATCCTACGAGCAGTACTTC.